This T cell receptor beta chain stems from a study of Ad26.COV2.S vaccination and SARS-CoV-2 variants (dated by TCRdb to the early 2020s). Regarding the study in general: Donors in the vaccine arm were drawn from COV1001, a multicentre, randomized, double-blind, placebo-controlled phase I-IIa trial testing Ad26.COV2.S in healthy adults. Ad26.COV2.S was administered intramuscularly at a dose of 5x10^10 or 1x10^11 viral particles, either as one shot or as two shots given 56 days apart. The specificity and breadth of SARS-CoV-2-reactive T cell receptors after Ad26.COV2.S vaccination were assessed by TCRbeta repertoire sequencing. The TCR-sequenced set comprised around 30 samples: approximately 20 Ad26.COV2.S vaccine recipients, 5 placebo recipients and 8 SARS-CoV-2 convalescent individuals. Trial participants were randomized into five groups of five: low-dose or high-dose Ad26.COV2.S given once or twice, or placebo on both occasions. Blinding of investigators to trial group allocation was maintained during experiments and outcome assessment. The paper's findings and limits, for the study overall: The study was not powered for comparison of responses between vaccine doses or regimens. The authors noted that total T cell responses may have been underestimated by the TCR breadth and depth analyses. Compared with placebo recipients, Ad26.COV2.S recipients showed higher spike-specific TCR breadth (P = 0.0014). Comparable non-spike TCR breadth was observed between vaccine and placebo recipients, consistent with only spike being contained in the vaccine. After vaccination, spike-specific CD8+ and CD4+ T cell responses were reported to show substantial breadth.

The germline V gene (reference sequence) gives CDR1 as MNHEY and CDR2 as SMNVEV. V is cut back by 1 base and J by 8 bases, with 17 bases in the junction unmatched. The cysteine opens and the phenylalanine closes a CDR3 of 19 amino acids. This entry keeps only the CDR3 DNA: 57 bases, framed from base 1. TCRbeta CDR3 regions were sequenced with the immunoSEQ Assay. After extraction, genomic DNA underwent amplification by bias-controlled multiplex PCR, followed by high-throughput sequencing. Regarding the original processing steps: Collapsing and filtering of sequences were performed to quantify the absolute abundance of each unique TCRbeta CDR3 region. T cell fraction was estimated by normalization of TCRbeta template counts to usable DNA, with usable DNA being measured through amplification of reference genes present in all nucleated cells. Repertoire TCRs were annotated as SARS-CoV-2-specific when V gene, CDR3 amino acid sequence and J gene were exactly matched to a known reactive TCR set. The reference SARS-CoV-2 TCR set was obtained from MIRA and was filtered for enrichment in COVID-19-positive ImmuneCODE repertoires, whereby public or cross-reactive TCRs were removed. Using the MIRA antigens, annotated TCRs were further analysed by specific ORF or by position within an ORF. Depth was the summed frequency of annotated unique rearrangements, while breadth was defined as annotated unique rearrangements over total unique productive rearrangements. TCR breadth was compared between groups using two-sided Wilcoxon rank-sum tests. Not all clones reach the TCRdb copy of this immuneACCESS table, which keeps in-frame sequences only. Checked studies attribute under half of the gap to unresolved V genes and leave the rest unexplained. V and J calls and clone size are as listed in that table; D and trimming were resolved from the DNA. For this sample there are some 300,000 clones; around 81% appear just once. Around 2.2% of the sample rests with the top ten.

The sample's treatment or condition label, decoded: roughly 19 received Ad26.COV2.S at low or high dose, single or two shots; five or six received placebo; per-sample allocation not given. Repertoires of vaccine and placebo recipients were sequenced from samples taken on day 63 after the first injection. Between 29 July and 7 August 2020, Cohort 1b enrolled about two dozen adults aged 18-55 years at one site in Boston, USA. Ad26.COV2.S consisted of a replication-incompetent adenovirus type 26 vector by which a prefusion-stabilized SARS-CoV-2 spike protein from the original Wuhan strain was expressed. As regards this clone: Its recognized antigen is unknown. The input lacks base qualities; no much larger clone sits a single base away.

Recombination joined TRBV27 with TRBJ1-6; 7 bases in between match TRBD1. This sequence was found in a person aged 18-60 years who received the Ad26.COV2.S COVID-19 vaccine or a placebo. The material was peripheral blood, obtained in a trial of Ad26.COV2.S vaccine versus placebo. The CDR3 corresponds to CASSLWSPPTGSEDSPLHF. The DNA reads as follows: TGTGCCAGCAGTTTATGGAGCCCGCCGACAGGGTCTGAGGATTCACCCCTCCACTTT.